Below, 15 T cell receptor beta chains from the same sample are listed, as sequenced in a study of blood T cell repertoires in COVID-19. Assay: immunoSEQ multiplex PCR; the TCRdb copy retains only in-frame clones and omits some. The repertoire holds more than 95,000 clones, with about 89% as singletons. The sequencing sample was made of peripheral blood. The receptor set was obtained from a human donor in a cohort sampled during active COVID-19.

The V gene is TRBV5-1, the J gene TRBJ1-4; D is undetermined. V was trimmed by 0 bases and J by 5 bases, leaving 8 bases between them. The length of the CDR3 is 14 residues. The germline V gene has CDR1 SGHRS and CDR2 YFSETQ. The CDR3 sequence is CASSLERRNEKLFF. The CDR3 bases are TGCGCCAGCAGCTTGGAGAGGAGGAATGAAAAACTGTTTTTT.

The rearrangement links TRBV7-3 to TRBJ2-1; 10 nucleotides line up with TRBD2. The CDR3 is 14 amino acids. V gave up 4 bases and J gave up 7 bases; unmatched junction bases: 4. CDR1 and CDR2 from the germline V gene are SGHTA and FQGTGA. The CDR3: CASSSSGSLNEQFF. The CDR3 bases are TGTGCCAGCAGCTCTAGCGGGAGTCTAAATGAGCAGTTCTTC.

The CDR3 coding sequence is TGTGCCAGCAGTCTAGGCGGGGTTCACTACGAGCAGTACTTC. Its translation: CASSLGGVHYEQYF. V and J are TRBV7-2 and TRBJ2-7, with a weak D call TRBD2 (6 bases). In germline, CDR1 is SGHTA, CDR2 FQGNSA. Deletions cut 6 bases from V and 3 bases from J, with 15 bases between. CDR3 length equals 14 residues.

J is TRBJ2-2 and V is TRBV5-4; the match to TRBD2 covers 7 bases. Germline trimming cut 6 bases from V and 1 base from J; bases unmatched to any gene: 6. This CDR3 has 15 residues. The germline V gene has CDR1 SGHNT and CDR2 YYREEE (reference sequence). The CDR3 region has the DNA TGTGCCAGCAACGACAAGCGGGGGAACACCGGGGAGCTGTTTTTT. Translating it yields CASNDKRGNTGELFF. Supplemented by reference TRBV5-4 and TRBJ2-2, the full variable domain reads ETGVTQSPTHLIKTRGQQVTLRCSSQSGHNTVSWYQQALGQGPQFIFQYYREEENGRGNFPPRFSGLQFPNYSSELNVNALELDDSALYLCASNDKRGNTGELFFGEGSRLTVL.

The chain joins TRBV3-1 (or the pseudogene TRBV3-2) to TRBJ2-7; perhaps TRBD1 as D (6 bases). Germline V CDR1 and CDR2: LGHDT, YNNKEL (reference sequence). Trimming removed 4 bases from V and 0 bases from J, with 10 bases in between. The CDR3 loop spans 14 amino acids. The CDR3 sequence: CASSLDSRSYEQYF. The CDR3 DNA follows: TGTGCCAGCAGCCTGGACAGCCGCTCCTACGAGCAGTACTTC.

V gene TRBV6-2 or TRBV6-3 combines with J gene TRBJ2-6; 9 positions agree with TRBD1. V lost 5 bases to trimming and J lost 1 base; unmatched junction nucleotides: 6. The length of the CDR3 is 17 residues. The germline V gene encodes CDR1 MNHEY and CDR2 SVGEGT. CDR3 nucleotides: TGTGCCAGCAGTGTGGGACAGGGTGTGTCTGGGGCCAACGTCCTGACTTTC. As protein: CASSVGQGVSGANVLTF.

The chain combines TRBV7-2 with TRBJ2-5; D ambiguous. This CDR3 is 14 amino acids long. Germline loops: CDR1 SGHTA, CDR2 FQGNSA. V shed 2 bases and J shed 1 base, with 8 bases lying between them. CDR3 in amino acids: CASSLSYLQETQYF. CDR3 DNA: TGTGCCAGCAGCTTAAGCTATCTCCAAGAGACCCAGTACTTC.

The V and J genes are TRBV10-3 and TRBJ2-3; a weak D match, TRBD1 (5 bases). The CDR3 loop spans 14 amino acids. Trimming left V 2 bases short and J 2 bases short, with 8 bases between. The germline V gene encodes CDR1 ENHRY and CDR2 SYGVKD. CDR3 region: CAISERQHTDTQYF. CDR3 sequence (DNA): TGTGCCATCAGTGAGCGACAGCACACAGATACGCAGTATTTT.

There are a few counts of this clone. This chain uses TRBV7-9 with TRBJ1-6; D gene unclear. Germline V gene data show CDR1 as SEHNR and CDR2 as FQNEAQ (reference sequence). V shed 3 bases and J shed 9 bases, with 12 bases lying between them. The CDR3 loop spans 14 amino acids. CDR3 in amino acids: CASSLGEAFSPLHF. In DNA form, the CDR3 reads TGTGCCAGCAGCTTGGGAGAGGCCTTTTCACCCCTCCACTTT.

The table lists this clone with a few counts. The CDR3 DNA sequence: TGTGCCGCCTTCCCCACAGGGTCGAACACTGAAGCTTTCTTT. It encodes CAAFPTGSNTEAFF. This chain connects TRBV30 to TRBJ1-1; tentative D call: TRBD1 (6 bases). V lost 8 bases and J lost 1, with 17 bases in between. The CDR3 loop spans 14 amino acids. The germline V gene has CDR1 GTSNPN and CDR2 SVGIG (reference sequence).

This clone was seen a handful of times. V is TRBV3-1 (or the pseudogene TRBV3-2) and J is TRBJ1-5; 8 bases line up with TRBD1. This CDR3 has 15 residues. Germline CDR1 is LGHDT and CDR2 is YNNKEL (reference sequence). The trim removed 2 bases at V and 5 bases at J, leaving 5 bases unmatched. The CDR3 bases are TGTGCCAGCAGCCAATCCCACAGGGGGGATCAGCCCCAGCATTTT. The encoded protein is CASSQSHRGDQPQHF.

The V and J genes are TRBV5-1 and TRBJ2-7; possible D gene TRBD2, 7 bases. The CDR3 runs to 16 residues. V was clipped by 0 bases and J by 7 bases, with 20 bases between them. Germline V gene lookup returns CDR1 SGHRS and CDR2 YFSETQ. The CDR3 DNA sequence: TGCGCCAGCAGCTTGGAGCCCTCCGCGGGGGCAGGGGAGCAGTACTTC. Translation: CASSLEPSAGAGEQYF.

This chain links TRBV24-1 with TRBJ1-1; TRBD1 might be the D (5 bases). Germline assignment: CDR1 KGHDR and CDR2 SFDVKD. Trimming pared 4 bases from V and 0 bases from J, leaving 14 bases between. The CDR3 covers 16 residues. The CDR3 spells CATSDTRGGVNTEAFF. Written as DNA, the CDR3 is TGTGCCACCAGTGACACCCGTGGGGGGGTGAACACTGAAGCTTTCTTT.

The chain employs TRBV30 and TRBJ1-1, with D tentatively TRBD1 (6 bases). Germline CDR1 is GTSNPN and CDR2 is SVGIG (reference sequence). The CDR3 totals 13 residues. The V and J ends lost 3 bases and 0 bases respectively, with 8 bases between them. CDR3 sequence reads: CAWSGQLNTEAFF. The CDR3 coding sequence is TGTGCCTGGAGCGGACAGCTGAACACTGAAGCTTTCTTT.

This chain uses TRBV19 with TRBJ2-7, with 7 nucleotides matching TRBD1. Looked up from germline, CDR1 is LNHDA and CDR2 is SQIVND (reference sequence). Germline trimming cut 10 bases from V and 0 bases from J; bases unmatched to any gene: 3. The CDR3 spans 12 residues. The CDR3 region has the DNA TGTGCCACACAGGGGTTCTCCTACGAGCAGTACTTC. Encoded protein: CATQGFSYEQYF.